This TCR beta chain was recorded in a study of blood T cells in healthy people across ages. As for this clonotype: Its matching antigen is unknown.

Study-level points and caveats: Both naive CD4+ cell counts and diversity were greater in long-lived donors than in aged donors.

The CDR3 covers 14 residues. V lost 0 bases and J lost 5, with 12 bases in between. Per germline, CDR1 DFQATT and CDR2 SNEGSKA (reference sequence). A J-beta primer mix and a sample-barcoded 5' primer were used in a second PCR of about 6 to 12 cycles. TCRdb analysed the 5' RACE reads with MiXCR anew, one entry per CDR3 protein. The table records about 670,000 distinct CDR3 sequences, roughly 41% of them present only once. Source material: blood. This sequence joins TRBV20-1 and TRBJ2-3; D gene uncertain. The origin of this receptor is an older man in good health. Here the CDR3 DNA reads TGCAGTGCTAGAGATCTTAACGAGTTAGATACGCAGTATTTT. Protein: CSARDLNELDTQYF.